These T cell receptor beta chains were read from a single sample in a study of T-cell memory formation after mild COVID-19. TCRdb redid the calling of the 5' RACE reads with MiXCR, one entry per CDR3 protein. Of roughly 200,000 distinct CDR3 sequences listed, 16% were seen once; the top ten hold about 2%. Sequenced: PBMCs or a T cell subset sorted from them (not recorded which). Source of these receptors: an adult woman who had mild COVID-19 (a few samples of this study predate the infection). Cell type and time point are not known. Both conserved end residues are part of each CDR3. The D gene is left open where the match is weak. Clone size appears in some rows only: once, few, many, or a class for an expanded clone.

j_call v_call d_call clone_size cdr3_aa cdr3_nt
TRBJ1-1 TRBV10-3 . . CAISPIMNTEAFF TGTGCCATCAGCCCAATTATGAACACTGAAGCTTTCTTT
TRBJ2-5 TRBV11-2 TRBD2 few CASSLPGLAGRQETQYF TGTGCCAGCAGCCTACCCGGACTAGCGGGACGCCAAGAGACCCAGTACTTC
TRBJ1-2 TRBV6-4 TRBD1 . CTRDSNYGYTF TGTACCCGGGACAGTAACTATGGCTACACCTTC
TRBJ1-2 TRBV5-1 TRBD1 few CASSVTGDDYGYTF TGCGCCAGCAGCGTGACAGGGGACGACTATGGCTACACCTTC
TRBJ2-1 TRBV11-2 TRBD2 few CASSLYGGGSYNEQFF TGTGCCAGCAGCTTATATGGCGGGGGGTCCTACAATGAGCAGTTCTTC
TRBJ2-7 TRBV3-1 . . CASTGRNHPYEQYF TGTGCCAGCACGGGGCGGAACCACCCTTACGAGCAGTACTTC
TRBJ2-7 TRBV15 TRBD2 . CATSRGGTGEYEQYF TGTGCCACCAGCAGGGGGGGGACTGGGGAGTACGAGCAGTACTTC
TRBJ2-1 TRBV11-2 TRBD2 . CASAKLRGGLGEQFF TGTGCCAGCGCGAAGCTCCGGGGGGGCCTGGGTGAGCAGTTCTTC
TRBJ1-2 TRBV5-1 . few CASSLEGNRGYTF TGCGCCAGCAGCTTGGAGGGAAATCGGGGCTACACCTTC
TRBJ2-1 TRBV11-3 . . CASRPSGTLRDEQFF TGTGCCAGCAGACCGTCCGGGACACTCCGGGATGAGCAGTTCTTC
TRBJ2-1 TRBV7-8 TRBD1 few CASSLSRDRGLGEQFF TGTGCCAGCAGCTTATCTCGGGACAGGGGGCTTGGTGAGCAGTTCTTC
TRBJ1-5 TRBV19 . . CASSIRGASGGGNQPQHF TGTGCCAGTAGTATACGGGGGGCGTCTGGGGGCGGCAATCAGCCCCAGCATTTT
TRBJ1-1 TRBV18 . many CASSPIPQNTEAFF TGTGCCAGCTCACCTATCCCCCAGAACACTGAAGCTTTCTTT
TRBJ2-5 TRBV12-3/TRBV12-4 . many CASSWGQKETQYF TGTGCCAGCAGTTGGGGCCAAAAAGAGACCCAGTACTTC
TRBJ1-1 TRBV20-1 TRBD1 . CSAKRHETGYTEAFF TGCAGTGCTAAGCGCCACGAGACAGGGTACACTGAAGCTTTCTTT
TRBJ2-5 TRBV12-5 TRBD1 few CASGSGQAQETQYF TGTGCTAGTGGTTCGGGACAGGCTCAAGAGACCCAGTACTTC
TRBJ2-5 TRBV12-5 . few CASGLVLGQGISSQYF TGTGCTAGTGGTTTGGTACTCGGCCAGGGAATATCGTCCCAGTACTTC
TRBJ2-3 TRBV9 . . CASSVVGGRMRTDTQYF TGTGCCAGCAGCGTAGTCGGGGGCAGGATGCGCACAGATACGCAGTATTTT
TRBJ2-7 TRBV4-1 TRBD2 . CASSQPLSGTTYEQYF TGCGCCAGCAGCCAACCCCTTAGCGGGACGACCTACGAGCAGTACTTC
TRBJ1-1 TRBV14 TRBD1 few CASSHTYRGNTEAFF TGTGCCAGCAGCCACACCTACAGGGGGAACACTGAAGCTTTCTTT
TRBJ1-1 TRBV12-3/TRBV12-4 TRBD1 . CASSRTGVRNTEAFF TGTGCCAGCAGTCGGACAGGCGTTAGGAACACTGAAGCTTTCTTT
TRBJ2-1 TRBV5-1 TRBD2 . CASSLGGSPPRNEQFF TGCGCCAGCAGCTTGGGCGGGAGTCCCCCCCGCAATGAGCAGTTCTTC
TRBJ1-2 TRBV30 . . CAWSSGTIYGYTF TGTGCCTGGAGTTCGGGCACAATCTATGGCTACACCTTC
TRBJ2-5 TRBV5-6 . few CASSLNGRGETQYF TGTGCCAGCAGCTTGAACGGCCGTGGAGAGACCCAGTACTTC
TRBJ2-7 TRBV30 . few CAWSQGGSYEQYF TGTGCCTGGAGTCAGGGGGGGTCCTACGAGCAGTACTTC
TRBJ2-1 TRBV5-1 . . CASSSSGAYNEQFF TGCGCCAGCAGCTCCTCCGGGGCCTACAATGAGCAGTTCTTC
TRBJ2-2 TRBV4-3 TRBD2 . CASSQAAGGNTGELFF TGCGCCAGCAGCCAAGCAGCGGGAGGCAACACCGGGGAGCTGTTTTTT
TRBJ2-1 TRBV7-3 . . CASSSQAGTEQFF TGTGCCAGCAGCTCACAGGCCGGGACCGAGCAGTTCTTC
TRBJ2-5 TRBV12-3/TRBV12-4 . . CASSLNQLSSETQYF TGTGCCAGCAGTTTAAATCAGCTCTCATCCGAGACCCAGTACTTC
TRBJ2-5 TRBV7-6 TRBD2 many CASSRTSGSFQETQYF TGTGCCAGCAGCCGAACTAGCGGGTCCTTTCAAGAGACCCAGTACTTC
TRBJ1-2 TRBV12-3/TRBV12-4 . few CASSSAGLPYGYTF TGTGCCAGCAGTTCGGCAGGCCTCCCCTATGGCTACACCTTC
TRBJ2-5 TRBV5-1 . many CASSLDVSRQETQYF TGCGCCAGCAGCTTGGACGTATCCCGCCAAGAGACCCAGTACTTC
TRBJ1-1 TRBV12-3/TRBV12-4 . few CASSPMGEGTEAFF TGTGCCAGCAGCCCCATGGGGGAAGGCACTGAAGCTTTCTTT
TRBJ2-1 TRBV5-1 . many CASSLGQVTYNEQFF TGCGCCAGCAGCTTGGGGCAGGTAACCTACAATGAGCAGTTCTTC
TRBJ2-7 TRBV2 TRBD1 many CASSLGQGANYEQYF TGTGCCAGCAGCTTAGGGCAGGGGGCGAACTACGAGCAGTACTTC
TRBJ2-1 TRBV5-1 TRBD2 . CASSLMGLAGGQNEQFF TGCGCCAGCAGCCTAATGGGACTAGCGGGGGGCCAGAATGAGCAGTTCTTC
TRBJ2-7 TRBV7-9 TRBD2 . CASTPSSAGAYEQYF TGTGCCAGCACCCCAAGCAGCGCGGGAGCCTACGAGCAGTACTTC
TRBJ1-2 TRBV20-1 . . CSASIGLEELTFGYTF TGCAGTGCTAGTATAGGCTTGGAGGAGCTCACTTTTGGCTACACCTTC
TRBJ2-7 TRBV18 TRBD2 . CASSPKAGAPYEQYF TGTGCCAGCTCACCAAAAGCGGGGGCTCCTTACGAGCAGTACTTC
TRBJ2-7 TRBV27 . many CASSLTAGSSISEQYF TGTGCCAGCAGTTTAACAGCCGGGTCTTCTATCTCCGAGCAGTACTTC
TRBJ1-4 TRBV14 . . CASSRERVGGEKLFF TGTGCCAGCAGCAGGGAACGAGTCGGGGGTGAAAAACTGTTTTTT
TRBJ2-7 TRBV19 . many CASSIAAPSYEQYF TGTGCCAGTAGTATAGCGGCCCCGTCCTACGAGCAGTACTTC
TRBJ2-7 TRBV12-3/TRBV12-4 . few CASSSQYYEQYF TGTGCCAGCAGCTCACAGTACTACGAGCAGTACTTC
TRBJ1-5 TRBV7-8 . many CASSFEPEVKGQPQHF TGTGCCAGCAGCTTCGAGCCAGAAGTTAAAGGTCAGCCCCAGCATTTT